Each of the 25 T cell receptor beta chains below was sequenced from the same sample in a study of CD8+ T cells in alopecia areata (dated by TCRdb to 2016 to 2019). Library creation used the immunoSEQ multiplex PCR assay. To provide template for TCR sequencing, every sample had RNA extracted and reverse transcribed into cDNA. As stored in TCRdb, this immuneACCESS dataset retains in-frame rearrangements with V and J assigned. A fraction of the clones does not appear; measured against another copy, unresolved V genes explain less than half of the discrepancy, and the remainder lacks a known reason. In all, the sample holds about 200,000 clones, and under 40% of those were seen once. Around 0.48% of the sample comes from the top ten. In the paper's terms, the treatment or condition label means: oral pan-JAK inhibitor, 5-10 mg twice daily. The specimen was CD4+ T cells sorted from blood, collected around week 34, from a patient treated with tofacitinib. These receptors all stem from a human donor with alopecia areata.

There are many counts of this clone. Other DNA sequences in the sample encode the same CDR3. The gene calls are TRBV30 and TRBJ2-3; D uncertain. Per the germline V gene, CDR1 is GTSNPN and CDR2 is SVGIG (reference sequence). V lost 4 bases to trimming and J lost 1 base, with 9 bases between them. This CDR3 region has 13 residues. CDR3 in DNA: TGTGCCTGGAATCGGCGCGGCACAGATACGCAGTATTTT. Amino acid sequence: CAWNRRGTDTQYF. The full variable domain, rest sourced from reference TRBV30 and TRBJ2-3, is SQTIHQWPATLVQPVGSPLSLECTVEGTSNPNLYWYRQAAGRGLQLLFYSVGIGQISSEVPQNLSASRPQDRQFILSSKKLLLSDSGFYLCAWNRRGTDTQYFGPGTRLTVL.

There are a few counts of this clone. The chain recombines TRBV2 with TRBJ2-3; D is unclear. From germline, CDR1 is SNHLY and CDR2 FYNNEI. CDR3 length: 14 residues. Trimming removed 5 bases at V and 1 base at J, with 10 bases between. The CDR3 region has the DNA TGTGCCAGCAGTCGAGGCACCCGCACAGATACGCAGTATTTT. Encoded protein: CASSRGTRTDTQYF. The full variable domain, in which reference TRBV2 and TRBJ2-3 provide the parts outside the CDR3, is EPEVTQTPSHQVTQMGQEVILRCVPISNHLYFYWYRQILGQKVEFLVSFYNNEISEKSEIFDDQFSVERPDGSNFTLKIRSTKLEDSAMYFCASSRGTRTDTQYFGPGTRLTVL.

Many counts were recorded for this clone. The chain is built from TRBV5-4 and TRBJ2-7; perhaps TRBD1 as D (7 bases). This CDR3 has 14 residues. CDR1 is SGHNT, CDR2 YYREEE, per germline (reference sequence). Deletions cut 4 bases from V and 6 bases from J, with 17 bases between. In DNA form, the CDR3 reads TGTGCCAGCAGCCCCTGGGCAGGGGGGTCCGAGCAGTACTTC. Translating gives CASSPWAGGSEQYF.

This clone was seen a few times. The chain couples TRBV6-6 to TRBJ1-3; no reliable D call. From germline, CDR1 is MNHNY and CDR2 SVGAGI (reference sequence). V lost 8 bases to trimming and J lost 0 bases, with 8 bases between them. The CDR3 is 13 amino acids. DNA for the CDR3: TGTGCCAGCGGACTTTACTCTGGAAACACCATATATTTT. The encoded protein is CASGLYSGNTIYF.

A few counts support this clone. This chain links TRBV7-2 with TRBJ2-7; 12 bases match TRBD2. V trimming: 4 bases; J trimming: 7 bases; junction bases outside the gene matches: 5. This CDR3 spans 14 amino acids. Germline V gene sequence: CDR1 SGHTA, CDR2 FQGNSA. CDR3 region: CASSSLAGGREQYF. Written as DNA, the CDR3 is TGTGCCAGCAGCTCGCTAGCGGGAGGGCGTGAGCAGTACTTC.

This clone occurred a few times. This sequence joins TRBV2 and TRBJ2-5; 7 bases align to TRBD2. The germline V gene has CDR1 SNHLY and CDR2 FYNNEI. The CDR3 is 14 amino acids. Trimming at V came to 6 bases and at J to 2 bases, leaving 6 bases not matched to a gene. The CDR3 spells CASSPSSGQETQYF. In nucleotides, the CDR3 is TGTGCCAGCAGCCCTTCTAGCGGACAAGAGACCCAGTACTTC.

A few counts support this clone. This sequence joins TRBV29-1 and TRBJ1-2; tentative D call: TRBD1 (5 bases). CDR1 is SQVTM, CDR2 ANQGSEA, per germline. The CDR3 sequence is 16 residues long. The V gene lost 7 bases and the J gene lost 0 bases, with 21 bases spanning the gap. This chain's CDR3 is CSARRGGRGPNYGYTF. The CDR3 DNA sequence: TGCAGCGCCCGACGGGGGGGTCGGGGCCCTAACTATGGCTACACCTTC.

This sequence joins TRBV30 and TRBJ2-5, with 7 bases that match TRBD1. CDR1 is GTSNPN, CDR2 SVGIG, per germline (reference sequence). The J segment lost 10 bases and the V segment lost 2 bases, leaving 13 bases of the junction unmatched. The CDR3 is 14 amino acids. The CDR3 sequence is CAWSRGPNNGVQYF. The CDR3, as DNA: TGTGCCTGGAGTAGGGGGCCCAACAACGGGGTCCAGTACTTC. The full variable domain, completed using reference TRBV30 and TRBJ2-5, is SQTIHQWPATLVQPVGSPLSLECTVEGTSNPNLYWYRQAAGRGLQLLFYSVGIGQISSEVPQNLSASRPQDRQFILSSKKLLLSDSGFYLCAWSRGPNNGVQYFGPGTRLLVL.

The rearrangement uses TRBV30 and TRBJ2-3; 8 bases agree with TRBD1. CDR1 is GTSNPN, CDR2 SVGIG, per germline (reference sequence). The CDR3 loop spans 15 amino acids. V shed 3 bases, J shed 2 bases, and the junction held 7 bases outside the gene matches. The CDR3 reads CAWSRQGTDTDTQYF. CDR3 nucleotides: TGTGCCTGGAGCCGACAGGGGACAGACACAGATACGCAGTATTTT.

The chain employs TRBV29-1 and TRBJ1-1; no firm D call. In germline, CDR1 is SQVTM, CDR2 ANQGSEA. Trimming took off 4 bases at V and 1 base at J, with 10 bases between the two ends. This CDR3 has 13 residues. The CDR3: CSVARSWNTEAFF. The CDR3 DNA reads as TGCAGCGTTGCGAGATCTTGGAACACTGAAGCTTTCTTT.

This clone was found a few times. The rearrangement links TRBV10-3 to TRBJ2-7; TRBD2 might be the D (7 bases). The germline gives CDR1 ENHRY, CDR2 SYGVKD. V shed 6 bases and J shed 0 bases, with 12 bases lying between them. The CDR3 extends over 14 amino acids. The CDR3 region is CAIREGGTSYEQYF. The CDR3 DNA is TGTGCCATCAGGGAGGGGGGGACCTCCTACGAGCAGTACTTC.

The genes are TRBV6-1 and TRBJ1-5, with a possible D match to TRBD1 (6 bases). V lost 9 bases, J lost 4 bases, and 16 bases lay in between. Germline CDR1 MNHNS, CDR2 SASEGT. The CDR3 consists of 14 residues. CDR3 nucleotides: TGTGCCAGGCGGAGGGGGGGCCAAAATCAGCCCCAGCATTTT. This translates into CARRRGGQNQPQHF.

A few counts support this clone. CDR3 amino acids: CASTEGPGGDTQYF. Here the CDR3 DNA reads TGTGCCAGCACCGAAGGTCCGGGAGGCGATACGCAGTATTTT. The J gene is TRBJ2-3, the V gene TRBV2, with 7 bases lining up with TRBD2. Germline CDR1 SNHLY, CDR2 FYNNEI. The CDR3 has 14 residues. V was pared by 7 bases and J by 6 bases, with 10 bases of the junction left unmatched.

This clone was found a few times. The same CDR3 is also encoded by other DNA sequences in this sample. CDR3 sequence reads: CASRQGPYEQYF. The CDR3 DNA sequence: TGTGCCAGCAGGCAGGGGCCCTACGAGCAGTACTTC. This sequence joins TRBV28 and TRBJ2-7, with a tentative D call TRBD1 (6 bases). V was trimmed by 6 bases and J by 2 bases, leaving 8 bases between them. The CDR3 has 12 residues. Per germline, CDR1 MDHEN and CDR2 SYDVKM.

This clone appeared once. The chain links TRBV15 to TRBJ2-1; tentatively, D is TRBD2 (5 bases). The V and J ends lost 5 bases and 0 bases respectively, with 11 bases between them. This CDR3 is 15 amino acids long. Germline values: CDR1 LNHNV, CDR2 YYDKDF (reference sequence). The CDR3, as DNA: TGTGCCACCAGCCGTAGAACTAGCTCCTACAATGAGCAGTTCTTC. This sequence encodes CATSRRTSSYNEQFF.

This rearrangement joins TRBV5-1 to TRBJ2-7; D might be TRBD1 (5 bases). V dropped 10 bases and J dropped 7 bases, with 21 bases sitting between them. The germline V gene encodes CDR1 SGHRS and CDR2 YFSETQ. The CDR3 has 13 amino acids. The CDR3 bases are TGCGCCGGCAAACAGGTCAAGGTGAGGGAGCAGTACTTC. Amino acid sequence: CAGKQVKVREQYF.

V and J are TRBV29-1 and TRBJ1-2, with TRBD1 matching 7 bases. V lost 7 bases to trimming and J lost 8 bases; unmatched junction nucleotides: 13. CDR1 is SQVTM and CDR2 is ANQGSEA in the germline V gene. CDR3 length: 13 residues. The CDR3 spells CSGSLQGFTGYTF. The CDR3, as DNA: TGCAGCGGGTCTTTACAGGGGTTTACGGGCTACACCTTC.

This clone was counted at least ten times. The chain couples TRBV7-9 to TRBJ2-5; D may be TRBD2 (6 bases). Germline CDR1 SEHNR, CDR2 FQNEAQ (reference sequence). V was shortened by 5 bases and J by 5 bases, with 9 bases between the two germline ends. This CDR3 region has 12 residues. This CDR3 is CASSPSVETQYF. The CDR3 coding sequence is TGTGCCAGCAGCCCTAGCGTGGAGACCCAGTACTTC.

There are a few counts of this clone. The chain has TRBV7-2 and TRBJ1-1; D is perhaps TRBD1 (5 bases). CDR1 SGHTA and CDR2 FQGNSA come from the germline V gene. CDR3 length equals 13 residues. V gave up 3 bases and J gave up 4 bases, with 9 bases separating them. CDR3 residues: CASSLGPRTEAFF. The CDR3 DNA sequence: TGTGCCAGCAGCTTGGGACCGCGCACTGAAGCTTTCTTT.

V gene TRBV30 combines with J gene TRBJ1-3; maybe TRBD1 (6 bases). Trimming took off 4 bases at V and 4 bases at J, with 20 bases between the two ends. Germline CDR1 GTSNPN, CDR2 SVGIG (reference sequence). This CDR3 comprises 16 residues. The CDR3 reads CAWTPVQGLLGNTIYF. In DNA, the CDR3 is TGTGCCTGGACACCAGTACAGGGTCTACTAGGAAACACCATATATTTT.

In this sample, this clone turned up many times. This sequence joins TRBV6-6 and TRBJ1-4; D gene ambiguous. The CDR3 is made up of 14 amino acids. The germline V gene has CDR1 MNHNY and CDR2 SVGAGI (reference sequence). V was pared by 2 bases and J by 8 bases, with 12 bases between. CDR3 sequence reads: CASSYGGGGEKLFF. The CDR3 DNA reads TGTGCCAGCAGTTACGGAGGAGGTGGCGAAAAACTGTTTTTT.

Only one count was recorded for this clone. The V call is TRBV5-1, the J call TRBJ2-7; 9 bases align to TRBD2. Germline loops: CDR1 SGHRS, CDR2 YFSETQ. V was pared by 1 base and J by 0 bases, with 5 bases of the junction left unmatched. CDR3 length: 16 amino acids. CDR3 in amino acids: CASSLRASGDSYEQYF. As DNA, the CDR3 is TGCGCCAGCAGCTTGAGGGCTAGCGGGGACTCCTACGAGCAGTACTTC.

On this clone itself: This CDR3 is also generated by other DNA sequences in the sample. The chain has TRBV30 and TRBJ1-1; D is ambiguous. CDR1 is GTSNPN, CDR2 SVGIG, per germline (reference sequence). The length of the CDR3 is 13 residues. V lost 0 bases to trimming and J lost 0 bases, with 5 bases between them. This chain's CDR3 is CAWSVQVNTEAFF. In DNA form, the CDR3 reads TGTGCCTGGAGTGTCCAGGTGAACACTGAAGCTTTCTTT.

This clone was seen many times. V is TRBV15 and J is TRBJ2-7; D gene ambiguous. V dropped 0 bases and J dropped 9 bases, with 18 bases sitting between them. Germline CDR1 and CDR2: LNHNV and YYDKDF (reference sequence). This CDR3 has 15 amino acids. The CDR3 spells CATSRDGRVPLGQYF. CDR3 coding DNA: TGTGCCACCAGCAGAGATGGCAGAGTTCCTCTAGGGCAGTACTTC.

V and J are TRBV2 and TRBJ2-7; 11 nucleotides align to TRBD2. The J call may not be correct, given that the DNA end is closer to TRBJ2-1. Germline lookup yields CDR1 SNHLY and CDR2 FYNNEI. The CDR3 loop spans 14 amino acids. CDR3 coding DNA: TGTGCCAGCATTCCTAGCGGGAGGAGGTGGGAGCAGTTCTTC. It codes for CASIPSGRRWEQFF.